The next 27 T cell receptor beta chains were all read from a single sample in a study of early T cells in non-severe SARS-CoV-2 infection. Using its own MiXCR run on the 5' RACE reads, TCRdb lists one record per CDR3 protein. This table has approximately 83,000 distinct CDR3 sequences, 11% to 15% appearing once. The sample was whole blood. The receptors here all came from an adult who was a healthcare worker with PCR-confirmed SARS-CoV-2 infection or an uninfected control (not recorded which).

This clonotype was recorded many times. The chain uses TRBV9 and TRBJ1-1; possible D gene TRBD1, 5 bases. The CDR3 has 15 residues. The ends were cut back, 0 bases at V and 1 base at J, with 10 bases in the middle. Germline V gives CDR1 SGDLS, CDR2 YYNGEE. Here the CDR3 reads CASSVAGGGNTEAFF. CDR3 bases: TGTGCCAGCAGCGTAGCTGGGGGAGGGAACACTGAAGCTTTCTTT.

This clonotype was seen a few times. The chain joins TRBV7-2 to TRBJ1-1; D gene uncertain. The CDR3 is made up of 13 amino acids. Deletions cut 2 bases from V and 6 bases from J, with 10 bases between. Germline CDR1 reads SGHTA; CDR2 reads FQGNSA. Here the CDR3 DNA reads TGTGCCAGCAGCTTAAGTGAGGTGTCTGAAGCTTTCTTT. This sequence encodes CASSLSEVSEAFF.

This chain uses TRBV11-2 with TRBJ2-3; 9 bases match TRBD2. Germline trimming cut 1 base from V and 0 bases from J; bases unmatched to any gene: 8. Per germline, CDR1 SGHAT and CDR2 FQNNGV. CDR3 size: 18 residues. The CDR3: CASSLAARGGQSTDTQYF. The DNA for the CDR3 is TGTGCCAGCAGCTTAGCGGCGCGGGGGGGCCAGAGCACAGATACGCAGTATTTT.

J is TRBJ1-1 and V is TRBV12-3 or TRBV12-4; D gene unclear. V shed 6 bases and J shed 1 base, with 9 bases lying between them. The CDR3 has 13 residues. The CDR3 sequence: CASSLNTNTEAFF. The CDR3 nucleotides are TGTGCCAGCAGCCTTAATACGAACACTGAAGCTTTCTTT.

This clonotype has a count of ten or more. This sequence joins TRBV18 and TRBJ1-1, with D hard to call. With 2 bases removed from V and 1 base from J, the gap between germline ends came to 8 bases. Looked up from germline, CDR1 is KGHSH and CDR2 is LQKENI. The CDR3 covers 14 residues. Here the CDR3 reads CASSPASQNTEAFF. The CDR3 DNA is TGTGCCAGCTCACCAGCCAGCCAGAACACTGAAGCTTTCTTT.

This clonotype was seen many times. The V and J genes are TRBV7-2 and TRBJ1-6; unclear D gene. V shed 4 bases and J shed 2 bases, with 15 bases lying between them. The germline CDR1 and CDR2 sequences are SGHTA and FQGNSA. The CDR3 sequence is 17 residues long. In DNA, the CDR3 is TGTGCCAGCAGCTCCGAAGGGAATAGGGCCTATAATTCACCCCTCCACTTT. It codes for CASSSEGNRAYNSPLHF.

In this sample, this clonotype turned up a few times. The chain uses TRBV11-3 and TRBJ2-1, with D unclear. This CDR3 is built from 12 residues. Per the germline V gene, CDR1 is SGHNT and CDR2 is YENEEA. Deletions cut 0 bases from V and 9 bases from J, with 6 bases between. Here the CDR3 DNA reads TGTGCCAGCAGCTTAGATCTGGGTGAGCAGTTCTTC. Amino acid sequence: CASSLDLGEQFF.

This clonotype has ten or more counts. The chain employs TRBV12-3 or TRBV12-4 and TRBJ1-5, with no clear D. Trimming stripped 3 bases from V and 1 base from J, with 4 bases between. CDR3 length equals 13 residues. CDR3 sequence: CASSLGSNQPQHF. The CDR3 DNA is TGTGCCAGCAGTTTGGGCAGCAATCAGCCCCAGCATTTT.

This clonotype was recorded at least ten times. The rearrangement links TRBV20-1 to TRBJ1-2, with D perhaps TRBD1 (5 bases). V was shortened by 4 bases and J by 3 bases, with 15 bases between the two germline ends. The CDR3 extends over 14 amino acids. Germline loops: CDR1 DFQATT, CDR2 SNEGSKA (reference sequence). CDR3 sequence (DNA): TGCAGTGCTAACCCCCGGCGGGGGGACTATGGCTACACCTTC. Its translation: CSANPRRGDYGYTF.

This clonotype appeared once. One end of the junction is discordant with germline, which a read error may explain. This chain connects TRBV4-1 to TRBJ1-6, with 11 bases identical to TRBD1. The germline V gene has CDR1 MGHRA and CDR2 YSYEKL. The CDR3 is made up of 16 amino acids. The CDR3 here is CASSQEGQGVHSPLRF. The CDR3 coding sequence is TGCGCCAGCAGCCAAGAGGGACAGGGGGTTCATTCACCCCTCCGCTTT.

The chain employs TRBV7-2 and TRBJ2-7, with TRBD2 as a possible D gene (5 bases). Germline CDR1 and CDR2: SGHTA and FQGNSA. V lost 1 base and J 9 bases, leaving 16 bases between the germline ends. This CDR3 has 14 amino acids. The CDR3 bases are TGTGCCAGCAGCTTAGAAGGACTCCCCCGGGGGCAGTACTTC. This encodes CASSLEGLPRGQYF. The full variable domain, its missing parts supplied by reference TRBV7-2 and TRBJ2-7, is GAGVSQSPSNKVTEKGKDVELRCDPISGHTALYWYRQSLGQGLEFLIYFQGNSAPDKSGLPSDRFSAERTGGSVSTLTIQRTQQEDSAVYLCASSLEGLPRGQYFGPGTRLTVT.

This clonotype was observed at least ten times. The V and J genes are TRBV20-1 and TRBJ2-5, with TRBD1 matching 8 bases. V shed 5 bases, J shed 7 bases, and the junction held 15 bases outside the gene matches. The CDR3 spans 15 residues. Germline loops: CDR1 DFQATT, CDR2 SNEGSKA (reference sequence). The CDR3 nucleotides read TGCAGTGCTTTTGAGGCGGCAGGGGGCCAGGCGACCCAGTACTTC. It codes for CSAFEAAGGQATQYF.

The gene calls are TRBV29-1 and TRBJ2-3; a possible D gene is TRBD2 (7 bases). Germline CDR1 is SQVTM and CDR2 is ANQGSEA. The CDR3 is 13 residues long. Deletions cut 6 bases from V and 5 bases from J, with 15 bases between. The chain's CDR3 is CSVKRGAGDTQYF. The CDR3 nucleotides are TGCAGCGTCAAACGGGGGGCCGGAGATACGCAGTATTTT.

V is TRBV5-1 and J is TRBJ2-1; 8 bases line up with TRBD2. Germline trimming cut 4 bases from V and 7 bases from J; bases unmatched to any gene: 7. The V gene's germline CDR1 is SGHRS and CDR2 YFSETQ. The CDR3 consists of 14 residues. The CDR3 loop reads CASSPSGRVNEQFF. Written as DNA, the CDR3 is TGCGCCAGCAGCCCTAGCGGGCGGGTGAATGAGCAGTTCTTC.

The V and J genes are TRBV28 and TRBJ1-2; D is perhaps TRBD1 (5 bases). The germline V gene has CDR1 MDHEN and CDR2 SYDVKM. V was pared by 5 bases and J by 4 bases, with 11 bases between. The CDR3 is 13 residues long. Written as DNA, the CDR3 is TGTGCCAGCAGTACGACAGATATCTATGGCTACACCTTC. This translates into CASSTTDIYGYTF.

There are a few counts of this clonotype. The V call is TRBV12-3 or TRBV12-4, the J call TRBJ2-3, with D possibly called TRBD1 or TRBD2 (5 bases each). Trimming pared 10 bases from V and 2 bases from J, leaving 10 bases between. CDR3 length equals 12 residues. The CDR3 nucleotides are TGTGCCACCGGGACCATCACAGATACGCAGTATTTT. Protein sequence: CATGTITDTQYF.

J is TRBJ1-1 and V is TRBV5-6; D unresolved. Trimming removed 4 bases at V and 1 base at J, with 14 bases between. The CDR3 sequence is 15 residues long. Germline V gene sequence: CDR1 SGHDT, CDR2 YYEEEE. The CDR3, as DNA: TGTGCCAGCAGCCCGGACCGCCGCCGGAACACTGAAGCTTTCTTT. Translating gives CASSPDRRRNTEAFF.

CDR3 in DNA: TGTGCCAGCAGAATACGTTCCACTGAAGCTTTCTTT. It encodes CASRIRSTEAFF. The chain joins TRBV12-3 or TRBV12-4 to TRBJ1-1; D remains unclear. The CDR3 loop spans 12 amino acids. V dropped 6 bases and J dropped 4 bases, with 9 bases sitting between them.

The chain is built from TRBV10-2 and TRBJ1-2; D gene unclear. The CDR3 runs to 13 residues. Trimming pared 2 bases from V and 1 base from J, leaving 5 bases between. Looked up from germline, CDR1 is WSHSY and CDR2 is SAAADI. The CDR3 region has the DNA TGCGCCAGCAGTGAGAGAGTTAACTATGGCTACACCTTC. Residues: CASSERVNYGYTF.

This clonotype was detected ten times or more. The V gene is TRBV12-3 or TRBV12-4, the J gene TRBJ1-2, with TRBD1 as a possible D gene (5 bases). Trimming removed 6 bases at V and 7 bases at J, with 18 bases between. This CDR3 is built from 14 residues. The CDR3 nucleotides are TGTGCCAGCAGCTCAAAAAGGGGTTTGATTGGCTACACCTTC. It is translated as CASSSKRGLIGYTF.

The V call is TRBV7-2, the J call TRBJ2-2; TRBD2 might be the D (6 bases). The CDR3 sequence is 14 residues long. Trimming cost V 4 bases and J 4 bases, with 10 bases left between them. Germline V gene sequence: CDR1 SGHTA, CDR2 FQGNSA. The CDR3 loop is CASSSGLSTGELFF. In nucleotides, the CDR3 is TGTGCCAGCAGCTCGGGACTTTCCACCGGGGAGCTGTTTTTT. Variable domain in full (rest from reference TRBV7-2 and TRBJ2-2): GAGVSQSPSNKVTEKGKDVELRCDPISGHTALYWYRQSLGQGLEFLIYFQGNSAPDKSGLPSDRFSAERTGGSVSTLTIQRTQQEDSAVYLCASSSGLSTGELFFGEGSRLTVL.

The chain recombines TRBV28 with TRBJ2-1; D gene unclear. CDR1 is MDHEN and CDR2 is SYDVKM in the germline V gene. With 6 bases removed from V and 7 bases from J, the gap between germline ends came to 19 bases. The CDR3 consists of 15 residues. The chain's CDR3 is CASSGTEVGFNEQFF. As DNA, the CDR3 is TGTGCCAGCAGCGGAACTGAAGTTGGCTTTAATGAGCAGTTCTTC.

This clonotype was recorded at least ten times. The gene calls are TRBV7-3 and TRBJ1-1; D ambiguous. V lost 5 bases and J 4 bases, leaving 14 bases between the germline ends. Germline values: CDR1 SGHTA, CDR2 FQGTGA. The CDR3 sequence is 14 residues long. The CDR3 loop is CASSPGWAGTEAFF. In DNA form, the CDR3 reads TGTGCCAGCAGCCCCGGCTGGGCGGGCACTGAAGCTTTCTTT.

This clonotype was detected a few times. The gene calls are TRBV2 and TRBJ1-5; D is undetermined. The CDR3 extends over 15 amino acids. V was trimmed by 3 bases and J by 4 bases, leaving 13 bases between them. CDR1 and CDR2 (germline): SNHLY, FYNNEI. DNA of the CDR3: TGTGCCAGCAGTGATTCTACGAATCGGAATCAGCCCCAGCATTTT. Translating gives CASSDSTNRNQPQHF. Looking up the rest from reference TRBV2 and TRBJ1-5 gives the full variable domain: EPEVTQTPSHQVTQMGQEVILRCVPISNHLYFYWYRQILGQKVEFLVSFYNNEISEKSEIFDDQFSVERPDGSNFTLKIRSTKLEDSAMYFCASSDSTNRNQPQHFGDGTRLSIL.

This clonotype was recorded only once. A much larger clone differs from this one at a single base, so this may be a read error. V and J are TRBV20-1 and TRBJ2-4; D not certain. This CDR3 region has 13 residues. Trimming stripped 3 bases from V and 3 bases from J, with 9 bases between. Per the germline V gene, CDR1 is DFQATT and CDR2 is SNEGSKA (reference sequence). The CDR3 is CSARGMVKNIQYF. DNA for the CDR3: TGCAGTGCTAGGGGGATGGTCAAAAACATTCAGTACTTC.

J is TRBJ2-5 and V is TRBV29-1; D tentatively reads TRBD1 or TRBD2 (6 bases each). The CDR3 spans 13 residues. Germline V gene lookup returns CDR1 SQVTM and CDR2 ANQGSEA. V was clipped by 5 bases and J by 5 bases, with 15 bases between them. The CDR3 coding sequence is TGCAGCGTTCAAGGGGGGCGATTGGAGACCCAGTACTTC. Residues: CSVQGGRLETQYF.

This clonotype occurred many times. The genes are TRBV19 and TRBJ1-5; the D gene is possibly TRBD1 (6 bases). Germline-derived CDR1 and CDR2 are LNHDA and SQIVND (reference sequence). V lost 6 bases and J 3 bases, leaving 15 bases between the germline ends. The CDR3 extends over 15 amino acids. DNA for the CDR3: TGTGCCAGTAGACCTAAGGGGGGGCTCAATCAGCCCCAGCATTTT. Its protein product is CASRPKGGLNQPQHF.